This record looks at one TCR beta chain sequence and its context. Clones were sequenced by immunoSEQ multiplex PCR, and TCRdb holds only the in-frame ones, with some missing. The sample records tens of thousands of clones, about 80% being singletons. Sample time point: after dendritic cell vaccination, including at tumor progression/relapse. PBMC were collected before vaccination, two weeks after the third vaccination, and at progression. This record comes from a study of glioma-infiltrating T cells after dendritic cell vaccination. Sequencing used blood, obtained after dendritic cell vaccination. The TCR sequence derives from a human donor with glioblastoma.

CDR3: CASSLELAGGSYEQYF. CDR3 nucleotide sequence: TGTGCCAGCAGCCTAGAACTAGCGGGGGGGTCCTACGAGCAGTACTTC. The chain combines TRBV7-6 with TRBJ2-5, with TRBD2 matching over 13 bases. The DNA end lines up better with TRBJ2-7; the J call may be wrong. The germline V gene has CDR1 SGHVS and CDR2 FNYEAQ. This CDR3 spans 16 amino acids.